Shown below are 6 T cell receptor beta chains from a single sample sequenced in a study of PD-1 blockade in classical Hodgkin lymphoma. All patients relapsed after autologous stem cell transplantation, and brentuximab vedotin exposure varied. TCRdb's copy holds only in-frame clones and misses some; the assay was immunoSEQ multiplex PCR. The sample contains approximately 34,000 clones, approximately 82% of which appear only once. Sequenced material: peripheral blood mononuclear cells (PBMCs), taken before the second cycle of nivolumab. The source of these receptors is a human donor with classical Hodgkin lymphoma.

The chain couples TRBV5-4 to TRBJ2-5; 7 positions match TRBD2. Germline V gene sequence: CDR1 SGHNT, CDR2 YYREEE (reference sequence). Losses at the gene ends were 4 bases for V and 0 bases for J; bases not matched to a gene: 9. This CDR3 spans 16 amino acids. The CDR3: CASSPGLAEYQETQYF. The CDR3 DNA is TGTGCCAGCAGCCCGGGCCTAGCGGAGTACCAAGAGACCCAGTACTTC.

The rearrangement joins TRBV5-1 to TRBJ2-3, with TRBD2 as a possible D gene (5 bases). The CDR3 is 14 amino acids. The V gene's germline CDR1 is SGHRS and CDR2 YFSETQ. Trimming stripped 5 bases from V and 0 bases from J, with 10 bases between. In DNA, the CDR3 is TGCGCCAGCAGGGAGGTAACTAGCACAGATACGCAGTATTTT. As protein: CASREVTSTDTQYF.

By its share, this clone is medium-sized (0.01 to 0.1%). The chain employs TRBV23-1 and TRBJ1-1; D may be TRBD1 (5 bases). TRBV23-1 is treated as an ORF (open reading frame) with a function not yet certain. CDR3 length: 14 residues. The V and J ends lost 4 bases and 3 bases respectively, with 12 bases between them. For the CDR3, the DNA is TGCGCCAGCAGTCTCCATCCAGGGTACACTGAAGCTTTCTTT. Protein: CASSLHPGYTEAFF.

The chain carries TRBV4-3 and TRBJ1-6, with no clear D. The V end lost 3 bases, the J end lost 2 bases, and 11 bases lay between the germline ends. Germline V gene sequence: CDR1 LGHNA, CDR2 YSLEER. CDR3 length: 16 amino acids. CDR3 loop: CASSHTHPTYNSPLHF. CDR3 bases: TGCGCCAGCAGCCACACGCACCCTACCTATAATTCACCCCTCCACTTT.

The chain combines TRBV2 with TRBJ1-2; 7 nucleotides match TRBD1. From germline, CDR1 is SNHLY and CDR2 FYNNEI. The J segment lost 13 bases and the V segment lost 6 bases, leaving 20 bases of the junction unmatched. There are 15 residues in the CDR3. This CDR3 is CASRPQGGGPSIGTF. The DNA for the CDR3 is TGTGCCAGCAGGCCTCAGGGGGGGGGCCCAAGTATAGGCACCTTC.

V usage is TRBV7-9 and J usage is TRBJ2-7; perhaps D is TRBD1 or TRBD2 (5 bases each). The CDR3 has 14 amino acids. Germline V gene lookup returns CDR1 SEHNR and CDR2 FQNEAQ (reference sequence). The V end was cut by 1 base, the J end by 5 bases, with 12 bases between. The CDR3 region is CASSLGGVNHEQYF. CDR3 nucleotide sequence: TGTGCCAGCAGCTTAGGAGGGGTAAACCACGAGCAGTACTTC.